The present T cell receptor beta chain was sequenced within a study of OX40 agonist ivuxolimab in advanced cancers. At the level of the study: The study reported partial responses in three patients: one hepatocellular carcinoma, two cutaneous melanoma. General study findings and limits: CD8+ T cells showed, on average, more clonal expansion than CD4+ cells.

As regards this clone: As yet, its antigen is unknown.

V lost 8 bases and J 6 bases, leaving 17 bases between the germline ends. The CDR3 runs to 13 residues. CDR1 LNHDA and CDR2 SQIVND come from the germline V gene (reference sequence). Clones were read by immunoSEQ multiplex PCR, and TCRdb kept only the in-frame ones, dropping some. The table includes some 100,000 clones, about 90% detected once. The rearrangement uses TRBV19 and TRBJ2-7; maybe TRBD2 (6 bases). The sequencing used CD4+ or CD8+ T cells sorted from blood, collected in a trial of the OX40 agonist ivuxolimab. This TCR came from an adult with an advanced solid tumor such as melanoma, head and neck, liver or kidney cancer. CDR3 region: CASRGASQPEQYF. CDR3 coding DNA: TGTGCCAGTCGCGGGGCTAGCCAGCCCGAGCAGTACTTC.